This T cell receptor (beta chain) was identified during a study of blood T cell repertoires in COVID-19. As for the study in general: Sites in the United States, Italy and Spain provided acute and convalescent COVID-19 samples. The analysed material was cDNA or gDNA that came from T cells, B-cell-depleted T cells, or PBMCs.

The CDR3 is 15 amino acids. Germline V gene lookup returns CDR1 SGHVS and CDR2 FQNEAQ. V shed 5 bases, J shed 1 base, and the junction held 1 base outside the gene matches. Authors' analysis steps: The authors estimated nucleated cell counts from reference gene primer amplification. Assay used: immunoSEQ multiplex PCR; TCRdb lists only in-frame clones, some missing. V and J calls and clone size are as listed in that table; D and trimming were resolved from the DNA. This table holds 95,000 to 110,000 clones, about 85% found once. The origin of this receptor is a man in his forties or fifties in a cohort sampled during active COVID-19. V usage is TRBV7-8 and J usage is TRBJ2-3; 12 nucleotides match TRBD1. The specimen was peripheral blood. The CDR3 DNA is TGTGCCAGCAGCCGGGACAGGGGGCGCACAGATACGCAGTATTTT. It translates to CASSRDRGRTDTQYF.